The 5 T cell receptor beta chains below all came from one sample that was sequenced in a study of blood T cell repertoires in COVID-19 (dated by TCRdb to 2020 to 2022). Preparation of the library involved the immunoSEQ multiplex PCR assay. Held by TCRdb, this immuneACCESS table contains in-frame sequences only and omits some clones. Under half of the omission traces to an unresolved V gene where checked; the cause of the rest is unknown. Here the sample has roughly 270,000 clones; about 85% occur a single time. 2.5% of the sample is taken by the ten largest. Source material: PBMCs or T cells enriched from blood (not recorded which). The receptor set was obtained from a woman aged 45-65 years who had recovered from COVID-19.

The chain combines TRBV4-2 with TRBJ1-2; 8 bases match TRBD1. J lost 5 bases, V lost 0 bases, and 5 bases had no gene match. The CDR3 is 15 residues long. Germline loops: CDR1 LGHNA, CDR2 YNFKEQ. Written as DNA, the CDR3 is TGTGCCAGCAGCCAAGATGTAAACAGGGGGTATGGCTACACCTTC. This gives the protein CASSQDVNRGYGYTF.

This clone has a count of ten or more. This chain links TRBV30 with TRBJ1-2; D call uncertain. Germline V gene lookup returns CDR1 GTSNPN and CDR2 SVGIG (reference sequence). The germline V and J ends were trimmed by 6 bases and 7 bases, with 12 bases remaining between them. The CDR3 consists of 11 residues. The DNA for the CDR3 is TGTGCCTGTCAACCCTATTTTGGCTACACCTTC. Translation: CACQPYFGYTF. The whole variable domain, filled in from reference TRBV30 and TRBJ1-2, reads SQTIHQWPATLVQPVGSPLSLECTVEGTSNPNLYWYRQAAGRGLQLLFYSVGIGQISSEVPQNLSASRPQDRQFILSSKKLLLSDSGFYLCACQPYFGYTFGSGTRLTVV.

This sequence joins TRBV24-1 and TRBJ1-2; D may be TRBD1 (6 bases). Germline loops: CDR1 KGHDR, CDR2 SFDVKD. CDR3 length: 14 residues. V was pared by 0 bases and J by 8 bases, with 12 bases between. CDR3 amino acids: CATSDLAGVSGYTF. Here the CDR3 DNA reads TGTGCCACCAGTGATTTGGCAGGGGTTAGCGGCTACACCTTC.

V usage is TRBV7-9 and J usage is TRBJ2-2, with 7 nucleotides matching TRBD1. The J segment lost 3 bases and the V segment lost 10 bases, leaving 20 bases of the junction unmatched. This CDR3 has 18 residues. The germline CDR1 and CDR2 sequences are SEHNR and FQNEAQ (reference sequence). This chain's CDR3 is CATLRGVPGDSYTGELFF. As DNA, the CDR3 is TGTGCCACCCTGCGAGGGGTTCCCGGGGACAGCTACACCGGGGAGCTGTTTTTT.

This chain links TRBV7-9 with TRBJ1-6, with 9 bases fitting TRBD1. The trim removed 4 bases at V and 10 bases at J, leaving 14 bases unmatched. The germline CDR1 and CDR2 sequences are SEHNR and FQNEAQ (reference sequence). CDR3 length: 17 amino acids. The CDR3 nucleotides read TGTGCCAGCAGCTCATCCGGGACAGGGTACGTCGGATCACCCCTCCACTTT. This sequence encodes CASSSSGTGYVGSPLHF.